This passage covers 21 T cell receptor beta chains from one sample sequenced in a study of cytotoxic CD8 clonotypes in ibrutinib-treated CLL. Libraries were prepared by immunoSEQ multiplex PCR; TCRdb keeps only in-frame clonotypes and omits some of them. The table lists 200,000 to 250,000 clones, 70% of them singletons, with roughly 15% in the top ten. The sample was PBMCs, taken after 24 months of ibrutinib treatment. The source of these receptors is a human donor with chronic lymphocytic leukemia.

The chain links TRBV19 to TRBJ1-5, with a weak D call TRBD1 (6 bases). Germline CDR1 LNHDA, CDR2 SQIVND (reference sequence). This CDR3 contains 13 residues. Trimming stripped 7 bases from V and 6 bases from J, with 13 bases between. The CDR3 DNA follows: TGTGCCAGTACCGCAGGGGCGGGTCAGCCCCAGCATTTT. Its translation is CASTAGAGQPQHF.

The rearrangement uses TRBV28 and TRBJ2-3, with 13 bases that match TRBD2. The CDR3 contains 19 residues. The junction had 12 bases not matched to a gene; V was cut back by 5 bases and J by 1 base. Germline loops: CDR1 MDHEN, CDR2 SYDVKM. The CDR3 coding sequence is TGTGCCAGCAGTACCCTCCGGACTAGCGGGAGAGGGGGCACAGATACGCAGTATTTT. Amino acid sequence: CASSTLRTSGRGGTDTQYF.

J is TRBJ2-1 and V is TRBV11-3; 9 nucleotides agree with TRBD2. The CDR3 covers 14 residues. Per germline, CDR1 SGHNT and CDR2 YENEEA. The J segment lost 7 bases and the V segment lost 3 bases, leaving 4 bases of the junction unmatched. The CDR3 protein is CASSLGTSHNEQFF. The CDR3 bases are TGTGCCAGCAGCTTGGGGACTAGCCATAATGAGCAGTTCTTC.

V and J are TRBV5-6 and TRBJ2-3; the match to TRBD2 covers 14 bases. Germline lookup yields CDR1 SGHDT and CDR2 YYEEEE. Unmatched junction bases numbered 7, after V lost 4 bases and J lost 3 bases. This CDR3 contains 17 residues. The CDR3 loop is CASSLRLAGGPTDTQYF. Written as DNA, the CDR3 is TGTGCCAGCAGCCTACGACTAGCGGGAGGGCCGACAGATACGCAGTATTTT. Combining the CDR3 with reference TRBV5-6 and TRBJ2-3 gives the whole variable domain DAGVTQSPTHLIKTRGQQVTLRCSPKSGHDTVSWYQQALGQGPQFIFQYYEEEERQRGNFPDRFSGHQFPNYSSELNVNALLLGDSALYLCASSLRLAGGPTDTQYFGPGTRLTVL.

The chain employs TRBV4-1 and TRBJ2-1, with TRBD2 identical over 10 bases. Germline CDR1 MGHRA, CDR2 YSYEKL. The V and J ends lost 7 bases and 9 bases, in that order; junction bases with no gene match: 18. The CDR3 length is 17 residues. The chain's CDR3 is CASNNYGLADSSSEQFF. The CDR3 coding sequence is TGCGCCAGCAACAACTATGGACTAGCGGACTCTTCGAGTGAGCAGTTCTTC.

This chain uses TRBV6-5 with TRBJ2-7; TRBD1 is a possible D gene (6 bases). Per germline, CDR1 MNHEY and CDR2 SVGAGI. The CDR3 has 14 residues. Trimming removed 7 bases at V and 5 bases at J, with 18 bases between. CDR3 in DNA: TGTGCCAGCACCGCACCCGGGCAGGGGAACGAGCAGTACTTC. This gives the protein CASTAPGQGNEQYF.

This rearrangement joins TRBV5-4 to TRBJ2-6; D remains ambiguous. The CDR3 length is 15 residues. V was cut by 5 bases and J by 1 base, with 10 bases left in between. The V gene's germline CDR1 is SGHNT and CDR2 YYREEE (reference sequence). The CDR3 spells CASRIQGSGANVLTF. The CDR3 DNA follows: TGTGCCAGCAGAATCCAAGGATCTGGGGCCAACGTCCTGACTTTC.

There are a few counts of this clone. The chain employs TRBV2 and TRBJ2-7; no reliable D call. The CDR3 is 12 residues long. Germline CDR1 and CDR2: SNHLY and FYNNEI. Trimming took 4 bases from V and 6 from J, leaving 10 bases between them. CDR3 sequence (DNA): TGTGCCAGCAGTGCTTTAGGCTCCGAGCAGTACTTC. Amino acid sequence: CASSALGSEQYF.

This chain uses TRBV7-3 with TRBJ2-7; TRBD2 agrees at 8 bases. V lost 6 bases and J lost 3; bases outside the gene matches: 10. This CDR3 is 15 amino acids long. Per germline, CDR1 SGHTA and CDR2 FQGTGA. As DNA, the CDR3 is TGTGCCAGCAGTCTAGGCGGGGGGCCCCGCTACGAGCAGTACTTC. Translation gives CASSLGGGPRYEQYF.

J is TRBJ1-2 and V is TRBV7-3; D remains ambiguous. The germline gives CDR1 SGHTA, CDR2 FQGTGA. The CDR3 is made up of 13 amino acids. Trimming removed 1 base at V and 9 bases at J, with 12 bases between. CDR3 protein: CASSLIPSGSYTF. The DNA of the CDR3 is TGTGCCAGCAGCTTAATTCCCTCCGGTAGCTACACCTTC.

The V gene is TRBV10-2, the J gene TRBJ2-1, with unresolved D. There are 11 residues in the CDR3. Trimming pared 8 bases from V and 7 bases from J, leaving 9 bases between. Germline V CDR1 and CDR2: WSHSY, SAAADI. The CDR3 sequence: CASFEVNEQFF. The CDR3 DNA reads TGCGCCAGCTTCGAGGTGAATGAGCAGTTCTTC.

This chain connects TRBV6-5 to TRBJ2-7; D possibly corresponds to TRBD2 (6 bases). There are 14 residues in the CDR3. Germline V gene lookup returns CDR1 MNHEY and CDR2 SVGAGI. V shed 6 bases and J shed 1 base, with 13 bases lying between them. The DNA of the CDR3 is TGTGCCAGCAGCCGGGACGGACTATCCTACGAGCAGTACTTC. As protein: CASSRDGLSYEQYF.

This CDR3 reads CASSKDRGTDTQYF. In DNA, the CDR3 is TGTGCCAGCAGCAAAGACAGGGGAACAGATACGCAGTATTTT. The chain combines TRBV6-5 with TRBJ2-3, with 8 bases fitting TRBD1. V shed 6 bases, J shed 3 bases, and the junction held 5 bases outside the gene matches. This CDR3 region has 14 residues. CDR1 and CDR2 (germline): MNHEY, SVGAGI.

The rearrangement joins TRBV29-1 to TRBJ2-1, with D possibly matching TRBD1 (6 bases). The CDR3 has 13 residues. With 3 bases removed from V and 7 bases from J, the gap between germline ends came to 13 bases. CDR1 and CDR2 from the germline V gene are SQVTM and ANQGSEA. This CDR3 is CSVDRGVGNEQFF. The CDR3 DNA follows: TGCAGCGTTGACAGGGGCGTTGGGAATGAGCAGTTCTTC.

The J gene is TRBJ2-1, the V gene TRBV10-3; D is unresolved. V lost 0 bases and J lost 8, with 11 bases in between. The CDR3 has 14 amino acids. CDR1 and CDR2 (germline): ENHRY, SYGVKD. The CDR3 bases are TGTGCCATCAGTGAGTCGGGTCTTCCGGATGAGCAGTTCTTC. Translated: CAISESGLPDEQFF.

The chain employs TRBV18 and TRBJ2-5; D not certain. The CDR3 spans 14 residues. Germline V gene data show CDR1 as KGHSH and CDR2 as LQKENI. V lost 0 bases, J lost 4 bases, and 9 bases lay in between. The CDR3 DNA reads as TGTGCCAGCTCACCACCCAGCAGGCCAGAGACCCAGTACTTC. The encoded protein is CASSPPSRPETQYF.

The CDR3 DNA follows: TGTGCCAGCAGTTACTCTGGGGTCGGGGCTAACTATGGCTACACCTTC. As protein: CASSYSGVGANYGYTF. This sequence joins TRBV6-6 and TRBJ1-2; the D is unclear. CDR1 is MNHNY, CDR2 SVGAGI, per germline (reference sequence). CDR3 length: 16 residues. V was clipped by 0 bases and J by 0 bases, with 11 bases between them.

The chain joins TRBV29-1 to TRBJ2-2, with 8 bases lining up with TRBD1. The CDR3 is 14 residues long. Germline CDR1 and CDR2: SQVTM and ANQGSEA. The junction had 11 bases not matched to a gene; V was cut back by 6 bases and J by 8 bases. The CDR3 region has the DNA TGCAGCGTCTCATTCGGGACAGGCGAGGGGGAGCTGTTTTTT. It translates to CSVSFGTGEGELFF.

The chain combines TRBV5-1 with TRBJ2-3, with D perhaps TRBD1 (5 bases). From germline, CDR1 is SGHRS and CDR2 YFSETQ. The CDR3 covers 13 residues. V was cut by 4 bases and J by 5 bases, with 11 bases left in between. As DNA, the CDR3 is TGCGCCAGCAGCCTCAGACAGCGAGATACGCAGTATTTT. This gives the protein CASSLRQRDTQYF. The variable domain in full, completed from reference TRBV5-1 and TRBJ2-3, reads KAGVTQTPRYLIKTRGQQVTLSCSPISGHRSVSWYQQTPGQGLQFLFEYFSETQRNKGNFPGRFSGRQFSNSRSEMNVSTLELGDSALYLCASSLRQRDTQYFGPGTRLTVL.

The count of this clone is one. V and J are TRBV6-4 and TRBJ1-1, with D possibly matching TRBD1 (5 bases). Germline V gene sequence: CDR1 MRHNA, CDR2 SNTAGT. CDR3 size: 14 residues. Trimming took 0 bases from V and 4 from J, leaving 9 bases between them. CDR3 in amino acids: CASSDSVGGTEAFF. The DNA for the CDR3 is TGTGCCAGCAGTGACTCGGTCGGGGGCACTGAAGCTTTCTTT.

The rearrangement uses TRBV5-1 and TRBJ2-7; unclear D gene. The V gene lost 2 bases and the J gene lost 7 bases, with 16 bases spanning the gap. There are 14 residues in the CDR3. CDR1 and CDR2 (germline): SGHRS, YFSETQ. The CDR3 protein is CASSFGPSAVEQYF. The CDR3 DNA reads TGCGCCAGCAGCTTTGGACCCTCAGCTGTGGAGCAGTACTTC.